This T cell receptor (beta chain) was obtained from a study of OX40 agonist ivuxolimab in advanced cancers. The V and J ends lost 7 bases and 9 bases respectively, with 15 bases between them. The CDR3 has 12 amino acids. The germline CDR1 and CDR2 sequences are SGHAT and FQNNGV. Study findings and constraints: It was also the case that some nonresponders had low normalized T-cell clonal expansion.

Details on this clone: What it recognizes is unknown.

Assay used: immunoSEQ multiplex PCR; TCRdb lists only in-frame clones, some missing. The table lists about 32,000 clones, around nine tenths of them singletons. Sequenced here: CD4+ or CD8+ T cells sorted from blood, sampled in a trial of the OX40 agonist ivuxolimab. The V and J genes are TRBV11-2 and TRBJ1-2; TRBD1 is a possible D gene (5 bases). This TCR was recovered from an adult with an advanced solid tumor such as melanoma, head and neck, liver or kidney cancer. The CDR3 here is CASTPLGESYTF. The CDR3 DNA is TGTGCCAGCACCCCCTTGGGGGAGAGCTACACCTTC. Full variable domain (missing parts from reference TRBV11-2 and TRBJ1-2): EAGVAQSPRYKIIEKRQSVAFWCNPISGHATLYWYQQILGQGPKLLIQFQNNGVVDDSQLPKDRFSAERLKGVDSTLKIQPAKLEDSAVYLCASTPLGESYTFGSGTRLTVV.